Each of the 10 T cell receptor beta chains below was sequenced from the same sample in a study of brain T cells in children with intractable seizures. Profiled with immunoSEQ multiplex PCR; TCRdb holds only in-frame clones, not every one. The sample records approximately 330,000 clones, 93% being singletons. The time point: blood from clinic visit 5 months post-surgery; TSC patient then seizure free. Sample: peripheral blood, taken about 5 months after surgery. These TCRs come from a boy under two years old with tuberous sclerosis and intractable seizures.

This chain joins TRBV19 and TRBJ2-7; weak D call: TRBD2 (5 bases). Trimming shortened V by 0 bases and J by 4 bases, and 13 bases separated the two germline ends. The V gene's germline CDR1 is LNHDA and CDR2 SQIVND (reference sequence). The CDR3 runs 15 residues. This CDR3 reads CASSIDKGAGYEQYF. The CDR3 nucleotides read TGTGCCAGTAGTATAGATAAGGGAGCCGGATACGAGCAGTACTTC.

The rearrangement links TRBV5-1 to TRBJ2-1, with TRBD1 identical over 9 bases. The V gene's germline CDR1 is SGHRS and CDR2 YFSETQ. V dropped 6 bases and J dropped 5; count of bases not matched to a gene: 6. CDR3 length: 14 residues. CDR3 amino acids: CASTPGQGNNEQFF. CDR3 nucleotide sequence: TGCGCCAGCACCCCGGGACAGGGTAACAATGAGCAGTTCTTC.

Relative to its sample, this clone is medium-sized. The gene calls are TRBV6-5 and TRBJ2-3; no firm D call. V lost 2 bases, J lost 1 base, and 4 bases lay in between. The CDR3 has 13 residues. CDR1 is MNHEY and CDR2 is SVGAGI in the germline V gene. CDR3 nucleotides: TGTGCCAGCAGTTACGGGGGCACAGATACGCAGTATTTT. This gives the protein CASSYGGTDTQYF.

The J gene is TRBJ1-4, the V gene TRBV30, with D possibly TRBD1 on 5 matching bases. Per germline, CDR1 GTSNPN and CDR2 SVGIG (reference sequence). This CDR3 comprises 13 residues. V was pared by 2 bases and J by 7 bases, with 11 bases between. The CDR3 loop reads CAWSPGAGEKLFF. CDR3 bases: TGTGCCTGGAGTCCCGGGGCGGGTGAAAAACTGTTTTTT.

The V gene is TRBV30, the J gene TRBJ1-1; 7 nucleotides agree with TRBD1. The ends lost 2 bases at V and 1 base at J; junction bases unmatched: 7. This CDR3 has 15 residues. CDR1 is GTSNPN and CDR2 is SVGIG in the germline V gene (reference sequence). In nucleotides, the CDR3 is TGTGCCTGGAGTTATGGGACAGAGAGGAACACTGAAGCTTTCTTT. It is translated as CAWSYGTERNTEAFF.

J is TRBJ1-1 and V is TRBV6-6, with unresolved D. The CDR3 totals 16 residues. Germline V lookup: CDR1 MNHNY, CDR2 SVGAGI (reference sequence). V was trimmed by 4 bases and J by 6 bases, leaving 21 bases between them. The CDR3 reads CASSFDRRRARSEAFF. The DNA for the CDR3 is TGTGCCAGCAGTTTCGATCGACGGCGGGCCAGGTCTGAAGCTTTCTTT.

This sequence joins TRBV6-5 and TRBJ1-4; a weak D match, TRBD1 (5 bases). The V gene's germline CDR1 is MNHEY and CDR2 SVGAGI. V was pared by 6 bases and J by 2 bases, with 7 bases between. There are 13 residues in the CDR3. CDR3 sequence (DNA): TGTGCCAGCAGGAAGGGGACTAATGAAAAACTGTTTTTT. This codes for CASRKGTNEKLFF.

V gene TRBV2 combines with J gene TRBJ1-2, with unresolved D. Trimming cost V 3 bases and J 3 bases, with 8 bases left between them. The CDR3 covers 13 residues. CDR1 is SNHLY, CDR2 FYNNEI, per germline. The CDR3 here is CASSDSVDYGYTF. The CDR3 region has the DNA TGTGCCAGCAGTGATTCAGTGGACTATGGCTACACCTTC.

V and J are TRBV27 and TRBJ2-7; the D call may be TRBD1 or TRBD2 (5 bases each). This CDR3 comprises 15 residues. Germline V lookup: CDR1 MNHEY, CDR2 SMNVEV (reference sequence). The V end lost 0 bases, the J end lost 6 bases, and 15 bases lay between the germline ends. The CDR3 loop is CASSLSPGPSGEQYF. In DNA form, the CDR3 reads TGTGCCAGCAGTTTATCCCCGGGACCCAGCGGCGAGCAGTACTTC.

The rearrangement uses TRBV15 and TRBJ1-5; no clear D gene. The CDR3 totals 15 residues. The germline CDR1 and CDR2 sequences are LNHNV and YYDKDF (reference sequence). V shed 0 bases and J shed 9 bases, with 15 bases lying between them. The CDR3: CATSRDIARLGPQHF. CDR3 sequence (DNA): TGTGCCACCAGCAGAGATATAGCGAGGTTGGGGCCCCAGCATTTT.